The rows below give T cell receptor beta chains drawn from one sample of a study of cytomegalovirus exposure and HLA in healthy donors. Some clones are missing from TCRdb's copy, which holds only in-frame ones; the method was immunoSEQ multiplex PCR. The table lists about 120,000 clones, approximately 80% of them singletons. Input material: PBMCs. These receptors all stem from a man aged 30 to 39 in good health and CMV-seropositive. CDR3s include the opening cysteine and the closing phenylalanine or tryptophan. D genes are given only for firm matches. Not all rows give a size; the values are once, few, many and, for expanded clones, a class.

>TRBV25-1|few|TRBJ1-2|NA
CASSEWTNYGYTF
TGTGCCAGCAGTGAATGGACAAACTATGGCTACACCTTC
>TRBV19|NA|TRBJ2-1|NA
CASSNGRSSYNEQFF
TGTGCCAGTAGTAATGGAAGGAGCTCCTACAATGAGCAGTTCTTC
>TRBV13|NA|TRBJ1-3|TRBD1
CASSRAEGASGNTIYF
TGTGCCAGCAGCAGGGCGGAGGGGGCGTCTGGAAACACCATATATTTT
>TRBV11-2|NA|TRBJ1-1|NA
CASSKTRGDTEAFF
TGTGCCAGCAGCAAGACCAGGGGCGACACTGAAGCTTTCTTT
>TRBV27|NA|TRBJ1-1|NA
CASRKGLNTEAFF
TGTGCCAGCAGGAAGGGGTTGAACACTGAAGCTTTCTTT
>TRBV16|few|TRBJ2-2|NA
CASSQSSGPVELFF
TGTGCCAGCAGCCAATCGAGCGGGCCGGTGGAGCTGTTTTTT
>TRBV7-3|NA|TRBJ2-3|NA
CASSLPGGGGTQYF
TGTGCCAGCAGCTTACCGGGGGGCGGAGGTACGCAGTATTTT
>TRBV5-1|once|TRBJ2-1|TRBD1
CASSTKTGGGYNEQFF
TGCGCCAGCAGCACGAAGACAGGGGGCGGGTACAATGAGCAGTTCTTC
>TRBV28|NA|TRBJ1-5|NA
CASSGTVNQPQHF
TGTGCCAGCAGCGGGACTGTCAATCAGCCCCAGCATTTT
>TRBV5-1|NA|TRBJ1-1|NA
CASKGHTENTEAFF
TGCGCCAGCAAGGGACATACGGAGAACACTGAAGCTTTCTTT
>TRBV6-1|once|TRBJ2-7|TRBD2
CASRGTGGSYEQYF
TGTGCCAGCAGGGGGACGGGAGGCTCCTACGAGCAGTACTTC
>TRBV11-3|NA|TRBJ2-2|NA
CASSLDRGWTGELFF
TGTGCCAGCAGCTTAGACCGGGGTTGGACCGGGGAGCTGTTTTTT
>TRBV10-3|NA|TRBJ1-4|TRBD1
CATRPGQDNEKLFF
TGTGCCACCCGACCGGGACAGGATAATGAAAAACTGTTTTTT
>TRBV28|NA|TRBJ2-7|NA
CASSRQALDEQYF
TGTGCCAGCAGCCGACAGGCGTTGGACGAGCAGTACTTC
>TRBV7-9|NA|TRBJ2-1|NA
CASSYGLIADRFF
TGTGCCAGCAGCTACGGACTAATCGCTGATCGGTTCTTC
>TRBV6-5|NA|TRBJ2-3|TRBD2
CASSALAGGPDTQYF
TGTGCCAGCAGTGCCCTAGCGGGGGGGCCAGATACGCAGTATTTT
>TRBV6-5|NA|TRBJ1-6|TRBD1
CASSRKTGGSPPLHF
TGTGCCAGCAGTCGCAAGACAGGGGGCTCGCCACCCCTCCACTTT
>TRBV5-1|NA|TRBJ2-3|NA
CASSPRDNRADTQYF
TGCGCCAGCAGCCCCCGGGACAACAGGGCAGATACGCAGTATTTT
>TRBV5-8|NA|TRBJ2-3|NA
CASSSTVRKLSTDTQYF
TGTGCCAGCAGTTCGACAGTGCGGAAGTTAAGCACAGATACGCAGTATTTT
>TRBV29-1|once|TRBJ2-1|TRBD2
CSVESGLAGVYNEQFF
TGCAGCGTTGAATCAGGACTAGCGGGAGTCTACAATGAGCAGTTCTTC
>TRBV11-2|NA|TRBJ1-1|TRBD1
CATTTRDRRLNTEAFF
TGTGCCACCACAACACGGGACAGACGACTGAACACTGAAGCTTTCTTT
>TRBV15|few|TRBJ2-3|TRBD2
CATSRDPSGGARDTQYF
TGTGCCACCAGCAGAGATCCGAGCGGGGGGGCCAGAGATACGCAGTATTTT
>TRBV18|NA|TRBJ1-2|NA
CASSPEGGNYGYTF
TGTGCCAGCTCACCCGAGGGAGGTAACTATGGCTACACCTTC
>TRBV21-1|NA|TRBJ2-5|NA
CARVAGLAGDGGQETQYF
TGTGCCAGGGTCGCTGGACTAGCGGGAGATGGTGGGCAAGAGACCCAGTACTTC
>TRBV11-2|NA|TRBJ1-2|TRBD1
CASSLDLWTGDYGYTF
TGTGCCAGCAGCTTAGATCTGTGGACAGGGGATTATGGCTACACCTTC
>TRBV13|NA|TRBJ2-7|NA
CASSLYVGGEQYF
TGTGCCAGCAGTTTGTACGTAGGGGGCGAGCAGTACTTC
>TRBV5-1|once|TRBJ2-6|TRBD1
CASTRDSSGANVLTF
TGCGCCAGCACCCGGGACAGCTCTGGGGCCAACGTCCTGACTTTC
>TRBV30|few|TRBJ2-3|NA
CAWSQGMGTDTQYF
TGTGCCTGGAGTCAGGGGATGGGCACAGATACGCAGTATTTT
>TRBV4-2|NA|TRBJ2-7|TRBD2
CASSQLAGQGTYEQYF
TGTGCCAGCAGCCAACTAGCGGGGCAAGGAACTTACGAGCAGTACTTC
>TRBV10-2|NA|TRBJ2-5|TRBD2
CASSESAGGQETQYF
TGCGCCAGCAGTGAATCCGCGGGGGGGCAAGAGACCCAGTACTTC
>TRBV11-1|few|TRBJ2-1|NA
CASSPSQGNSYNEQFF
TGTGCCAGCAGCCCCTCCCAGGGGAACTCCTACAATGAGCAGTTCTTC
>TRBV5-1|NA|TRBJ2-5|TRBD2
CASSTSGQETQYF
TGCGCCAGTTCCACTAGCGGCCAAGAGACCCAGTACTTC
>TRBV6-1|NA|TRBJ2-3|TRBD2
CASDSGADTQYF
TGTGCCAGCGATAGCGGGGCAGATACGCAGTATTTT
>TRBV5-1|NA|TRBJ1-2|TRBD1
CASSWLTGVDGYGYTF
TGCGCCAGCAGCTGGCTGACAGGGGTGGATGGCTATGGCTACACCTTC
>TRBV6-5|NA|TRBJ2-2|NA
CASSYDSVNTGELFF
TGTGCCAGCAGTTATGATAGCGTGAACACCGGGGAGCTGTTTTTT
>TRBV28|few|TRBJ2-7|TRBD1
CASSFWTGGAHEQYF
TGTGCCAGCAGTTTTTGGACAGGGGGCGCCCACGAGCAGTACTTC
>TRBV28|NA|TRBJ2-1|TRBD2
CASIPGTSVYNEQFF
TGTGCCAGCATCCCCGGGACTAGCGTATACAATGAGCAGTTCTTC
>TRBV6-4|NA|TRBJ2-3|NA
CASSAGGSEDTQYF
TGTGCCAGCAGTGCTGGAGGGTCGGAAGATACGCAGTATTTT
>TRBV6-6|NA|TRBJ2-5|NA
CASSYLGQQETQYF
TGTGCCAGCAGTTACTTGGGGCAGCAAGAGACCCAGTACTTC
>TRBV19|few|TRBJ2-3|NA
CASSIWGGLDTQYF
TGTGCCAGTAGTATATGGGGGGGCTTAGATACGCAGTATTTT
>TRBV15|NA|TRBJ2-1|NA
CATSRDRSTGQFF
TGTGCCACCAGCAGAGATCGGTCGACGGGGCAGTTCTTC
>TRBV5-1|once|TRBJ1-1|TRBD1
CASRTGADTEAFF
TGCGCCAGCAGGACAGGGGCGGACACTGAAGCTTTCTTT
>TRBV28|NA|TRBJ1-5|NA
CASSLLQQNQPQHF
TGTGCCAGCAGTTTATTACAGCAAAATCAGCCCCAGCATTTT
>TRBV5-4|NA|TRBJ2-7|TRBD1
CASSLMGRGNDKYEQYF
TGTGCCAGCAGCTTGATGGGCAGGGGGAACGACAAGTACGAGCAGTACTTC
>TRBV5-1|NA|TRBJ2-2|TRBD2
CASSPLAGNINTGELFF
TGCGCCAGCAGCCCCCTAGCGGGGAACATCAACACCGGGGAGCTGTTTTTT
>TRBV7-2|once|TRBJ1-2|TRBD1
CASSLGTGVYGYTF
TGTGCCAGCAGCTTGGGGACAGGAGTCTATGGCTACACCTTC
>TRBV9|NA|TRBJ2-1|TRBD2
CASNIGTSGVNEQFF
TGTGCCAGCAACATCGGGACTAGCGGAGTCAATGAGCAGTTCTTC